This T cell receptor beta chain was sequenced during a study of post-analysis software for immune sequencing data. Study at large: Recorded subtypes: relapsing-remitting, secondary progressive, progressive-relapsing; some patients unannotated.

As concerns this clonotype: The target antigen is unknown.

The TCR beta cDNA libraries contained unique molecular identifiers. MiXCR was run by TCRdb on the PCR reads, yielding one entry per CDR3 protein. Here the sample spans about 540,000 distinct CDR3 sequences, under 40% being singletons. Trimming pared 0 bases from V and 2 bases from J, leaving 12 bases between. Germline V gene lookup returns CDR1 SEHNR and CDR2 FQNEAQ (reference sequence). The CDR3 length is 16 residues. Notes on the study in general: Same-batch preparations were strongly co-clustered by F measure. The normalized Chao1 diversity of multiple sclerosis patients was significantly lower than that of controls. Relative to controls, patients had five TRBV segments at higher frequency, with TRBV5-6, TRBV5-1 and TRBV20-1 among these.

The TCR was taken from a girl aged 2-17 years with multiple sclerosis. The sequenced sample consisted of blood. The V and J genes are TRBV7-9 and TRBJ2-3; tentatively, D is TRBD1 (6 bases). The DNA for the CDR3 is TGTGCCAGCAGCTTAGCGCTGACAGGCACCACAGATACGCAGTATTTT. Its translation: CASSLALTGTTDTQYF.